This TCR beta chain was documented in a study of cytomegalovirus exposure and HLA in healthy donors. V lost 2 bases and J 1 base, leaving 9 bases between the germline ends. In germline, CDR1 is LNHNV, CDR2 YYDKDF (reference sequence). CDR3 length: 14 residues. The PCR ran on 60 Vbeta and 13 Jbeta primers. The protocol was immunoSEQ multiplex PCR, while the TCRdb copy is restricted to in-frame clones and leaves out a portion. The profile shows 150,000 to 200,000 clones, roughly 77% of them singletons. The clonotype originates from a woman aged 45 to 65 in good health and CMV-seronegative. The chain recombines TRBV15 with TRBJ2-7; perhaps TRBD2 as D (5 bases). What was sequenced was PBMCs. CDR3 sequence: CATSRPGLSYEQYF. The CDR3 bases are TGTGCCACCAGCAGACCCGGACTTTCCTACGAGCAGTACTTC.